This TCR beta chain was sequenced in a study of CXCR3-negative and CXCR3-positive naive CD8 T cells. On the study more broadly: Libraries each contributed about 1.5 +/- 0.3 million TRB reads, for around 140 million in total. Study observations and caveats: Both naive subsets, CXCR3-negative and CXCR3-positive, displayed similar TRBV-TRBJ usage, unlike memory cells. CXCR3 expression dropped partially after cryopreservation, and most assays relied on fresh PBMCs. Diversity proved comparably high across both naive subsets and much lower in memory CD8+ cells.

The CDR3 has 16 residues. Germline loops: CDR1 MDHEN, CDR2 SYDVKM. A note on this clonotype: The antigen remains unidentified.

TRB cDNA was prepared as libraries by UMI-labeled 5' RACE. TCRdb reprocessed the 5' RACE reads and stores each CDR3 protein as one record, lacking DNA. This sample contains some 38,000 distinct CDR3 sequences. This clonotype was obtained from a human donor in good health. Some clones in this sample may be carry-over from other donors' samples. Sequencing was carried out using memory CD8+ T cells from blood. The chain couples TRBV28 to TRBJ1-5; TCRdb picks TRBD1, but there is no DNA to check that call. CDR3 loop: CASSTPGGSGNQPQHF.